Listed here is a single TCR beta chain. Its antigen is currently not known. Per-base qualities were not stored, and no clone one base away is much larger. Counted from cysteine to phenylalanine, this CDR3 has 15 amino acids. The only DNA kept is the CDR3, 45 bases in frame from the first base. The germline V gene (reference sequence) supplies CDR1 LNHDA and CDR2 SQIVND. Trimming removed 5 bases from V and 9 bases from J; the gene matches leave 14 bases unexplained. The record originates from a study of breast tumors, draining lymph nodes, adjacent tissues (dated by TCRdb to about 2016). The study in broad terms: In breast cancer patients, the study compared the TCR beta repertoires of tumor, adjacent nontumor tissue and axillary lymph nodes. In human breast cancer, the study set out to assess how tumor, surrounding tissue and draining lymph node repertoires relate to one another and whether T cells might be exchanged between them.

This sample was sequenced with an Illumina HiSeq 2000. TCR beta chain libraries were generated by multiplex PCR amplification. The amplified TCR beta chain products were analyzed by high-throughput sequencing. TCRdb passed the public sequencing reads through fastp at Q25 and MiXCR, retaining productive beta sequences. Every entry covers one CDR3 protein and lists the most common genes and DNA from its rows. This sample has 140,000 or so distinct CDR3 sequences in its table, and 30% to 35% of those were observed once. Less than 2.5% of the sample is taken by the ten largest. Overall study outcomes, separate from this receptor: A scenario in which most tumor T cells derive from the lymph node and then expand within tumor tissue was judged to be consistent with the data. T-cell repertoire diversity in tumors was found to be lower than in lymph nodes but higher than in nontumor tissue, and preferential V and J gene usage was observed. Rather than being directly demonstrated, the conclusion that tumor T cells originate in lymph nodes was presented as consistent with a hypothesis. Tumor and nontumor tissue repertoires were significantly more similar in luminal-like than in basal-like breast cancer.

Lymph node samples were obtained from the axillary draining lymph nodes of breast cancer patients. The chain is made from TRBV19 and TRBJ2-5, with 8 bases matching TRBD1. The sequenced material came from axillary lymph node tissue. The clonotype was recovered from a female donor with breast cancer. Some clones in this sample may be carry-over from other donors' samples. The CDR3 reads as follows: CASSEGQVIDQPQYF. The DNA reads as follows: TGTGCCAGTAGTGAGGGACAGGTAATCGATCAGCCCCAGTACTTC.